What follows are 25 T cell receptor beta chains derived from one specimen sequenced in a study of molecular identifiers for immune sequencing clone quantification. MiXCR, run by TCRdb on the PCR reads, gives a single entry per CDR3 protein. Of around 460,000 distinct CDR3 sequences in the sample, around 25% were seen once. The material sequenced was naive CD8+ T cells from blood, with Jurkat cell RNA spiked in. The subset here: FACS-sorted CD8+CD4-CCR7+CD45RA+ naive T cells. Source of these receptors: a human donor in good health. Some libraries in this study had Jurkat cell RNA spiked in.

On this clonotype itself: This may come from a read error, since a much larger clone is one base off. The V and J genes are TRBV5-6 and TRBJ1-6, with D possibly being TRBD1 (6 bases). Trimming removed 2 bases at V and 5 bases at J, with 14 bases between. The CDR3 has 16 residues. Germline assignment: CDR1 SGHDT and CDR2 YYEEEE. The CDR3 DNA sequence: TGTGCCAGCAGCTTTGGTGGCAGGGGAGATAATTCACCCCTCCACTTT. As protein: CASSFGGRGDNSPLHF.

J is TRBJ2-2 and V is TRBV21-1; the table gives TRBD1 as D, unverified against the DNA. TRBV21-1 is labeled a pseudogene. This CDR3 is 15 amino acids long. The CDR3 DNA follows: TGTGCCAGCAGCAAGGCACAGGGGGGGACCGGGGAGCTGTTTTTT. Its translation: CASSKAQGGTGELFF.

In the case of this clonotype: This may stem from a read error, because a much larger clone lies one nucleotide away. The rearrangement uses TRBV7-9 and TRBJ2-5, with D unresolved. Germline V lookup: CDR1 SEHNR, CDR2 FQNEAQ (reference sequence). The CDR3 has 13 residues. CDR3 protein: CASRPVPQGTQYF. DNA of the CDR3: TGTGCCAGCAGACCCGTCCCGCAAGGGACCCAGTACTTC.

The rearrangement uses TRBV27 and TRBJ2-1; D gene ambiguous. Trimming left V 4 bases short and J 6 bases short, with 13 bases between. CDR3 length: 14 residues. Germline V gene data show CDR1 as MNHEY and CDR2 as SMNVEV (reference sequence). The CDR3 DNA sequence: TGTGCCAGCAGTTCCACCCTTTTGGGCAATGAGCAGTTCTTC. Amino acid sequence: CASSSTLLGNEQFF.

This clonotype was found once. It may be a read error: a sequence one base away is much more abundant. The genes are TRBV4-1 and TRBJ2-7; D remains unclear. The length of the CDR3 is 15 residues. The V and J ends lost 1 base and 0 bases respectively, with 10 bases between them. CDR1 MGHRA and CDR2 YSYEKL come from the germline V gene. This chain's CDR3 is CASSQVAVDSYEQYF. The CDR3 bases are TGCGCCAGCAGCCAAGTGGCAGTGGACTCCTACGAGCAGTACTTC.

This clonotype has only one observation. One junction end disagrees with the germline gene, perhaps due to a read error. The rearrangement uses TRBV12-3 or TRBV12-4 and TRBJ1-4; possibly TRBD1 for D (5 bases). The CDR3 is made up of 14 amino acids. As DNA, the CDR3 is TGTGCCAGCAGTTTTTCTGGGACTAGTGAAAAACTGTTTTTT. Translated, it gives CASSFSGTSEKLFF.

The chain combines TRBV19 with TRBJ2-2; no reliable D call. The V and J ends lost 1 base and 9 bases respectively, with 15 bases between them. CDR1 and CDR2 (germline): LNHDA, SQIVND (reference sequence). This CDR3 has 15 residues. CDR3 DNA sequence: TGTGCCAGTAGTATAGGTTCCCCGGCAGCCCGGGAGCTGTTTTTT. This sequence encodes CASSIGSPAARELFF.

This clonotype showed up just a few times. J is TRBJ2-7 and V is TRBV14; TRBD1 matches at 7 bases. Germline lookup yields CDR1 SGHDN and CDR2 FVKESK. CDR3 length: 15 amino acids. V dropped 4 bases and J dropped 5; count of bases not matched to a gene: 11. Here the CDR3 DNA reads TGTGCCAGCAGCCGAAATACAGGGGCTAGGGACGAGCAGTACTTC. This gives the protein CASSRNTGARDEQYF.

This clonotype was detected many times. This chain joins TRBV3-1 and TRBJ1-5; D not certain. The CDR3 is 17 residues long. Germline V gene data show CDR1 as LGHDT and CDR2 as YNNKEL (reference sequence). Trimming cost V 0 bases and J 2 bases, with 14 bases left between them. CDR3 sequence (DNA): TGTGCCAGCAGCCAAGATCTTCTAGGCCAGGGCAATCAGCCCCAGCATTTT. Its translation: CASSQDLLGQGNQPQHF.

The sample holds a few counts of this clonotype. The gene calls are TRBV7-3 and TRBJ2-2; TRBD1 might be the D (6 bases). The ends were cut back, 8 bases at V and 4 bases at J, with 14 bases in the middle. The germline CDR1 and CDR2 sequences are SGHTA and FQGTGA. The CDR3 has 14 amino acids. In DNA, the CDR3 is TGTGCCAGCCGCCGGGACACCATCACCGGGGAGCTGTTTTTT. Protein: CASRRDTITGELFF.

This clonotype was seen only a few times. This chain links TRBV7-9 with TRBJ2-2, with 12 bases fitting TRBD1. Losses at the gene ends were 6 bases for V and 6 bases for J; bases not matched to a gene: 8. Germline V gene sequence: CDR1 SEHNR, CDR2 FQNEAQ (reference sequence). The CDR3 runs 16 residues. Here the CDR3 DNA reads TGTGCCAGCAGAGACGGGACAGGGGGCGCTTCCGGGGAGCTGTTTTTT. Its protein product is CASRDGTGGASGELFF.

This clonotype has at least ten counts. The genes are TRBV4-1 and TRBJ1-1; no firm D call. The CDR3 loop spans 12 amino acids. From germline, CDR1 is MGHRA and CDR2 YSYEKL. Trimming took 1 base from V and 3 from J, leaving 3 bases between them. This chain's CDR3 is CASSQVYTEAFF. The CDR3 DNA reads TGCGCCAGCAGCCAAGTTTACACTGAAGCTTTCTTT.

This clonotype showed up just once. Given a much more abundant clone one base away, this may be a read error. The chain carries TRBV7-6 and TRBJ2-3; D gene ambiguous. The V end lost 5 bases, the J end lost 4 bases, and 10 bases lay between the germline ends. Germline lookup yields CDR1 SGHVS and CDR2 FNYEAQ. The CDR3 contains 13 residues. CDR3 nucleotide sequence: TGTGCCAGCAGCAGGGTCAGCGCAGATACGCAGTATTTT. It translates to CASSRVSADTQYF.

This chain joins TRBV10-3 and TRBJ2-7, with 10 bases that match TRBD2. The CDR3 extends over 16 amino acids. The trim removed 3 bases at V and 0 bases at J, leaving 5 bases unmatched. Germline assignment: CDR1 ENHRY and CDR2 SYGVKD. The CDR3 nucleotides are TGTGCCATCAGTGACACTAGCGGGGACAGCTCCTACGAGCAGTACTTC. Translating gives CAISDTSGDSSYEQYF.

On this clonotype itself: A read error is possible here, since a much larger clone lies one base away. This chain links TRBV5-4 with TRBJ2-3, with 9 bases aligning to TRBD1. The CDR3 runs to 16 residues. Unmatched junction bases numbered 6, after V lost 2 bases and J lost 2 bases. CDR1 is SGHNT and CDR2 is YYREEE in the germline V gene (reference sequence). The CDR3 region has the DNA TGTGCCAGCAGCTTACCACGGACAGGGGCCACAGATACGCAGTATTTT. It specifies CASSLPRTGATDTQYF.

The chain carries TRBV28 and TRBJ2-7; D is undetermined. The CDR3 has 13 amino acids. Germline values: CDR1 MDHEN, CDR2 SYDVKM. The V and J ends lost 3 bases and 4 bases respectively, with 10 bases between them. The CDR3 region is CASSFKVRYEQYF. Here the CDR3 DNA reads TGTGCCAGCAGTTTCAAAGTCCGTTACGAGCAGTACTTC. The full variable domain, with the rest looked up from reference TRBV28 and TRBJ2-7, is DVKVTQSSRYLVKRTGEKVFLECVQDMDHENMFWYRQDPGLGLRLIYFSYDVKMKEKGDIPEGYSVSREKKERFSLILESASTNQTSMYLCASSFKVRYEQYFGPGTRLTVT.

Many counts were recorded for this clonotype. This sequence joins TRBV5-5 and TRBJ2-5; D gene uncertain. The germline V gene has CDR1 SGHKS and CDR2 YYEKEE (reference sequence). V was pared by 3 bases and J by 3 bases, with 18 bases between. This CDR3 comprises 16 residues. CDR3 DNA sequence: TGTGCCAGCAGCTCGACTTCGGTGCCAAACAAAGAGACCCAGTACTTC. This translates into CASSSTSVPNKETQYF.

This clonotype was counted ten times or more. The CDR3 spells CASRAPGSNYNEQFF. For the CDR3, the DNA is TGTGCCAGCAGGGCGCCCGGGAGTAACTACAATGAGCAGTTCTTC. The chain combines TRBV4-2 with TRBJ2-1, with D tentatively TRBD2 (6 bases). Deletions cut 6 bases from V and 3 bases from J, with 15 bases between. The germline CDR1 and CDR2 sequences are LGHNA and YNFKEQ. The CDR3 loop spans 15 amino acids.

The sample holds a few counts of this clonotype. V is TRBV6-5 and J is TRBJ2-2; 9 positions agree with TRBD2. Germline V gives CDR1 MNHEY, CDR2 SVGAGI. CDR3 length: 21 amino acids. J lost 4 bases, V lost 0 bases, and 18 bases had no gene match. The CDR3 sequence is CASSYSGRVLVSGGSTGELFF. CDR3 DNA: TGTGCCAGCAGTTACTCTGGGAGGGTACTAGTCAGCGGGGGGAGCACCGGGGAGCTGTTTTTT.

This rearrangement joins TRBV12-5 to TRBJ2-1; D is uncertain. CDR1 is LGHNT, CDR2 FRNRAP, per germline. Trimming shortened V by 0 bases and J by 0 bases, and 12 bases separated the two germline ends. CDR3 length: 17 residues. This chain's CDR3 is CASGLVPTSSSYNEQFF. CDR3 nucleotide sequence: TGTGCTAGTGGTTTGGTACCAACCTCGAGCTCCTACAATGAGCAGTTCTTC.

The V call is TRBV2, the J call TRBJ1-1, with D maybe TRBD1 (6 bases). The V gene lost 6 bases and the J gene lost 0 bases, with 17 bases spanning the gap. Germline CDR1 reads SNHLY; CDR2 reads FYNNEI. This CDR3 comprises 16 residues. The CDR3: CASREGGPYLNTEAFF. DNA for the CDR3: TGTGCCAGCAGAGAGGGGGGACCTTATTTGAACACTGAAGCTTTCTTT.

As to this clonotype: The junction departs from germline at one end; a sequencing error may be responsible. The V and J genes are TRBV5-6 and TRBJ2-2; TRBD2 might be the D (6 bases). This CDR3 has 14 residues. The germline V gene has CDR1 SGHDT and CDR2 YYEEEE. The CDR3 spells CASSAGLPTVELFF. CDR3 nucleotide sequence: TGTGCCAGCAGCGCAGGACTACCCACCGTGGAGCTGTTTTTT.

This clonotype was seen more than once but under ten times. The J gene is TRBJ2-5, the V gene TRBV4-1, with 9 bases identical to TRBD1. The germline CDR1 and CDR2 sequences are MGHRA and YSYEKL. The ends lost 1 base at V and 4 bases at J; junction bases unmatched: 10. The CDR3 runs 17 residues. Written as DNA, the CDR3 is TGCGCCAGCAGCCAAGGAATTCGTGGGACAGGGCTAGAGACCCAGTACTTC. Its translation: CASSQGIRGTGLETQYF.

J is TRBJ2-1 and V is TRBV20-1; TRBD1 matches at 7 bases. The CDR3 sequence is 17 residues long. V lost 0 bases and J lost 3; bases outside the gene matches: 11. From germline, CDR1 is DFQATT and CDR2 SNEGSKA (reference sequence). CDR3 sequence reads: CSARELGQEILYNEQFF. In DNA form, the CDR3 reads TGCAGTGCTAGAGAGTTAGGACAGGAGATACTCTACAATGAGCAGTTCTTC.

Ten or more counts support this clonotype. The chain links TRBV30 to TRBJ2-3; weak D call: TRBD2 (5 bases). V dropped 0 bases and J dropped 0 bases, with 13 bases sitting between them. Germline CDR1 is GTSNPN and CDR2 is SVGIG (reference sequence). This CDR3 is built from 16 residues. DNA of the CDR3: TGTGCCTGGAGTGTGCTAGCCGACCCTAGCACAGATACGCAGTATTTT. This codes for CAWSVLADPSTDTQYF.